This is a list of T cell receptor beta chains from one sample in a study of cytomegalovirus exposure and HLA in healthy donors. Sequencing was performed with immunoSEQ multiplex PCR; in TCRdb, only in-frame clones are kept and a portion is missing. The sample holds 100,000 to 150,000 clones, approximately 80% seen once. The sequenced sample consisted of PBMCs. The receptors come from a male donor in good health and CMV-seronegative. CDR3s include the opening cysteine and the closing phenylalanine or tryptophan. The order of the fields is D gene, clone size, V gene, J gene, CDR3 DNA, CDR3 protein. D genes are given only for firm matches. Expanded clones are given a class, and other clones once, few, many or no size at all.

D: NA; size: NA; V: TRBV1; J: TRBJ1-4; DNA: TGCACCAGCAGCCAAAAGGGGGCGAAACTGTTTTTT; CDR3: CTSSQKGAKLFF
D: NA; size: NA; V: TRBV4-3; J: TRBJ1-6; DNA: TGCGCCAGCAGCCCAGAGGCAGTGCCCAGCTCCTATAATTCACCCCTCCACTTT; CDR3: CASSPEAVPSSYNSPLHF
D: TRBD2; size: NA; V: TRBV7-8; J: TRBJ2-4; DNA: TGTGCCAGCAGCTTAAGTAGCGGGGGGGCCAAAAACATTCAGTACTTC; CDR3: CASSLSSGGAKNIQYF
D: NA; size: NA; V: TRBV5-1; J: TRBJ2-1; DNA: TGCGCCAGCAGCCCGACAGTTCCCGTCTCCTACAATGAGCAGTTCTTC; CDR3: CASSPTVPVSYNEQFF
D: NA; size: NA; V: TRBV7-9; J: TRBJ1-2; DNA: TGTGCCAGCAGCTTTCTGGACAAGACTTATGGCTACACCTTC; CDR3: CASSFLDKTYGYTF
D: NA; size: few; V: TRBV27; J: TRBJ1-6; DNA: TGTGCCAGCAGTTTAGGGCCCGCTAATTCACCCCTCCACTTT; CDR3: CASSLGPANSPLHF
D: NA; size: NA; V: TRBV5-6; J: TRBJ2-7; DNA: TGTGCCAGCAGCTTGGGGGCAGGGTACTACGAGCAGTACTTC; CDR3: CASSLGAGYYEQYF
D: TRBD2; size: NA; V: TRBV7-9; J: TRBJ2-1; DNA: TGTGCCAGCAGCTTAGAGACTAGCGCCAATGAGCAGTTCTTC; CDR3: CASSLETSANEQFF
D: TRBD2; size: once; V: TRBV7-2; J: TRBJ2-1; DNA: TGTGCCAGCAGCTCGGGACTAGCGGGGGGCCCTCCAGTGGAGCAGTTCTTC; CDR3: CASSSGLAGGPPVEQFF
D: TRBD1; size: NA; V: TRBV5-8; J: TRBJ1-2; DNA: TGTGCCAGCAGCTATAGACAGGGTTACGCCTATGGCTACACCTTC; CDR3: CASSYRQGYAYGYTF
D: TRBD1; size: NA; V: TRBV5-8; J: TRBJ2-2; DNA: TGTGCCAGCAGCTTGAGACAGGGGGGGACGAACACCGGGGAGCTGTTTTTT; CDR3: CASSLRQGGTNTGELFF
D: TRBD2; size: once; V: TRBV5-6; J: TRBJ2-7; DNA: TGTGCCAGCAGCTTGGCCGGGACTAGCGAGACCTACGAGCAGTACTTC; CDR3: CASSLAGTSETYEQYF
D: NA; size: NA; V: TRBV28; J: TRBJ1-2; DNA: TGTGCCAGCAGTTTATTCGCGGGGTACGGTGGCTACACCTTC; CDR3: CASSLFAGYGGYTF
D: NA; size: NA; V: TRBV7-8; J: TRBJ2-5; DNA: TGTGCCAGCGTGGGACACTTCCAAGAGACCCAGTACTTC; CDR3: CASVGHFQETQYF
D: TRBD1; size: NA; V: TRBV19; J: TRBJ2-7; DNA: TGTGCCAGTACCCAAACGACAGGGAGAGGATTCGAGCAGTACTTC; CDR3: CASTQTTGRGFEQYF
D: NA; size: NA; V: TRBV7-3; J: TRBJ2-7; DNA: TGTGCCAGCAGCCCTCCGGGAGACCTGCGGGAGCAGTACTTC; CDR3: CASSPPGDLREQYF
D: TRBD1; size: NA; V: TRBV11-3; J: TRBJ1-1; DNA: TGTGCCAGCAGCCTTGGTGGACAGGGGAACACTGAAGCTTTCTTT; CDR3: CASSLGGQGNTEAFF